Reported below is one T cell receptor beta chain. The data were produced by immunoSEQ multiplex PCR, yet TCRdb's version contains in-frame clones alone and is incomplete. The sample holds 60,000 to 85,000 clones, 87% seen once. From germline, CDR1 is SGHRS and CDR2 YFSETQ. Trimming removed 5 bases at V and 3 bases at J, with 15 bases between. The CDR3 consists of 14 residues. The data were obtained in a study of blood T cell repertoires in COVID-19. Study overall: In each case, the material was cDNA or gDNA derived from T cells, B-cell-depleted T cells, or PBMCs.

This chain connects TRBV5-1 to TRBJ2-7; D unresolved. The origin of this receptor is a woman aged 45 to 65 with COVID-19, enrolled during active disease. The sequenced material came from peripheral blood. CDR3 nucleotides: TGCGCCAGCAGAGTGGGCAGATCAGACTACGAGCAGTACTTC. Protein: CASRVGRSDYEQYF.